One and the same sample provided the 6 T cell receptor beta chains below, sequenced in a study of cytomegalovirus exposure and HLA in healthy donors. PCR involved 60 Vbeta and 13 Jbeta primers. Produced via immunoSEQ multiplex PCR; TCRdb's table is partial and in-frame only. Among about 100,000 clones listed, roughly 70% were seen once. The sequencing input was PBMCs. Source of these receptors: a woman aged 35 to 49 in good health and CMV-seropositive.

The V and J genes are TRBV9 and TRBJ2-5, with D tentatively TRBD2 (6 bases). The CDR3 is made up of 14 amino acids. Looked up from germline, CDR1 is SGDLS and CDR2 is YYNGEE. V gave up 5 bases and J gave up 2 bases, with 13 bases separating them. In nucleotides, the CDR3 is TGTGCCAGCAGTCAAGGGACTCTACAAGAGACCCAGTACTTC. The encoded protein is CASSQGTLQETQYF.

This chain links TRBV6-6 with TRBJ1-3, with D perhaps TRBD1 (6 bases). V was cut by 7 bases and J by 4 bases, with 14 bases left in between. CDR3 size: 14 residues. Germline-derived CDR1 and CDR2 are MNHNY and SVGAGI (reference sequence). The CDR3 protein is CASNIQGAGNTIYF. CDR3 nucleotides: TGTGCCAGCAACATACAGGGCGCCGGAAACACCATATATTTT.

The V and J genes are TRBV9 and TRBJ2-2; the D is unclear. This CDR3 contains 15 residues. The V gene's germline CDR1 is SGDLS and CDR2 YYNGEE. Trimming removed 4 bases from V and 4 bases from J, with 14 bases in between. CDR3 in amino acids: CASSSRPAVTGELFF. CDR3 DNA sequence: TGTGCCAGCAGCTCGAGACCGGCGGTCACCGGGGAGCTGTTTTTT.

The V and J genes are TRBV19 and TRBJ1-5; 7 bases agree with TRBD1. V shed 10 bases and J 11 bases; nucleotides not matched to a gene: 14. Germline V gene lookup returns CDR1 LNHDA and CDR2 SQIVND (reference sequence). The CDR3 sequence is 13 residues long. The CDR3 is CATGTGEAGTQHF. CDR3 coding DNA: TGTGCCACCGGAACAGGGGAGGCAGGGACCCAGCATTTT.

This rearrangement joins TRBV13 to TRBJ2-7; 9 bases line up with TRBD2. The V gene's germline CDR1 is PRHDT and CDR2 FYEKMQ (reference sequence). This CDR3 comprises 16 residues. Losses at the gene ends were 0 bases for V and 6 bases for J; bases not matched to a gene: 9. CDR3 DNA: TGTGCCAGCAGCTTAGGCCGCGCGGGGGGGCTGAGCGAGCAGTACTTC. Protein sequence: CASSLGRAGGLSEQYF.

The chain uses TRBV10-3 and TRBJ2-5; the D gene is possibly TRBD1 (7 bases). The length of the CDR3 is 15 residues. Germline CDR1 reads ENHRY; CDR2 reads SYGVKD. V lost 3 bases to trimming and J lost 5 bases, with 16 bases between them. CDR3 DNA sequence: TGTGCCATCAGTGACCTCGGACAGGCGGGGGAGACCCAGTACTTC. Its translation: CAISDLGQAGETQYF.